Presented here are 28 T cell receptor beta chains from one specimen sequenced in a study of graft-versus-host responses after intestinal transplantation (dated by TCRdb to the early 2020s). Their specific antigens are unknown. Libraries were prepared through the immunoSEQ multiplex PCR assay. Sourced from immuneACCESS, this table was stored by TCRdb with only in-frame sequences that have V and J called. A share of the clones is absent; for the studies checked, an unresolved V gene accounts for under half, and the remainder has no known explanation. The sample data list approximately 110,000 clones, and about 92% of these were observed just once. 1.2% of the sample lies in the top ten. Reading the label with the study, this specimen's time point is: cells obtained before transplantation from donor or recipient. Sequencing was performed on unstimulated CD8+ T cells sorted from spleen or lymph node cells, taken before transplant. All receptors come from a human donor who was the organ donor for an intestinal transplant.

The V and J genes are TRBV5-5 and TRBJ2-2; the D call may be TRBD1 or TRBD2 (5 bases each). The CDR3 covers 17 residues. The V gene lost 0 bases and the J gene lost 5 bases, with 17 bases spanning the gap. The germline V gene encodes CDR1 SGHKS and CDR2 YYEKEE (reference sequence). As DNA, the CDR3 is TGTGCCAGCAGCTTGGCCCTGTCAGGGAGTAGGACCGGGGAGCTGTTTTTT. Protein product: CASSLALSGSRTGELFF.

The CDR3 DNA reads TGTGCCAGTAGTATAGGCCTAGCGGCCTACAATGAGCAGTTCTTC. This sequence encodes CASSIGLAAYNEQFF. J is TRBJ2-1 and V is TRBV19; 7 bases are shared with TRBD2. The CDR3 loop spans 15 amino acids. Germline values: CDR1 LNHDA, CDR2 SQIVND (reference sequence). After removal of 1 base from V and 2 bases from J, the junction contained 2 bases not matched to a gene.

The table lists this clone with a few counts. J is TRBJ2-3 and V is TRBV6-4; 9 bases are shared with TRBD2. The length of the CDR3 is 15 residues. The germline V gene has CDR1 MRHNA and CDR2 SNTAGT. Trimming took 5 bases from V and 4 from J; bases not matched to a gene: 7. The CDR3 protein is CASSLAGDAADTQYF. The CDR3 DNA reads TGTGCCAGCAGTTTAGCGGGAGATGCGGCAGATACGCAGTATTTT.

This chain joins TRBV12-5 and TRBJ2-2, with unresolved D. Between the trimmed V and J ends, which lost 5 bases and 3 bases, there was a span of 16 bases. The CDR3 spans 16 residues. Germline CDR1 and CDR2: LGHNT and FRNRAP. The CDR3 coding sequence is TGTGCTAGTGGTACCTTAGGGTGGGTATACACCGGGGAGCTGTTTTTT. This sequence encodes CASGTLGWVYTGELFF.

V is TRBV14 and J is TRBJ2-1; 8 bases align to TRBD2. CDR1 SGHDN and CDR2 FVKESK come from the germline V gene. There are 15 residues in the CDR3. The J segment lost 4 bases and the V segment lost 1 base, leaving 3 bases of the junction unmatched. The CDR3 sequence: CASSQVGTSYNEQFF. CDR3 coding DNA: TGTGCCAGCAGCCAAGTCGGGACTAGTTACAATGAGCAGTTCTTC.

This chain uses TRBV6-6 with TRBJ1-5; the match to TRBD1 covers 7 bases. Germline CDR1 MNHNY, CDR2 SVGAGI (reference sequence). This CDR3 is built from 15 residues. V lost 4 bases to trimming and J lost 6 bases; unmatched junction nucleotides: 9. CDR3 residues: CASSSNRGKRQPQHF. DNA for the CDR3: TGTGCCAGCAGTTCAAACAGGGGTAAGCGTCAGCCCCAGCATTTT.

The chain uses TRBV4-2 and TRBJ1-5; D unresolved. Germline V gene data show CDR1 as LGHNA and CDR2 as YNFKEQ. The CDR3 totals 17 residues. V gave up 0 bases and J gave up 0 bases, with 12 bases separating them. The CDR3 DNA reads TGTGCCAGCAGCCAAGATCGCAGAGAGTATAGCAATCAGCCCCAGCATTTT. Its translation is CASSQDRREYSNQPQHF.

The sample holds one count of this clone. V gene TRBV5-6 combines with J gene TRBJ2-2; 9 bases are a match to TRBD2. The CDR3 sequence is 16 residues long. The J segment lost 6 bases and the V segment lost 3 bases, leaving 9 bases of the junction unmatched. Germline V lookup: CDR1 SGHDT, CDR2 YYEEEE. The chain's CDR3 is CASSSDGGRGAGELFF. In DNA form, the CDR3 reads TGTGCCAGCAGCTCGGACGGCGGGAGGGGGGCCGGGGAGCTGTTTTTT.

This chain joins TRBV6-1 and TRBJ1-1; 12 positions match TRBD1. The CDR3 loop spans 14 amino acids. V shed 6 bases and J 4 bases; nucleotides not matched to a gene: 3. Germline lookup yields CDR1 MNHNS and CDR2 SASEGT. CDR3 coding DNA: TGTGCCAGCAGGGGACAGGGGGCCTTCACTGAAGCTTTCTTT. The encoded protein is CASRGQGAFTEAFF.

CDR3 in amino acids: CASSSGVRQDTQYF. CDR3 nucleotides: TGTGCCAGCAGTTCCGGGGTTAGGCAAGATACGCAGTATTTT. V gene TRBV28 combines with J gene TRBJ2-3; D may be TRBD2 (5 bases). Looked up from germline, CDR1 is MDHEN and CDR2 is SYDVKM. The V gene lost 4 bases and the J gene lost 5 bases, with 13 bases spanning the gap. This CDR3 has 14 amino acids.

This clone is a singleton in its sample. The CDR3 DNA is TGCAGCGTTTCCGGGAGAACCACAGATACGCAGTATTTT. Its protein is CSVSGRTTDTQYF. The chain uses TRBV29-1 and TRBJ2-3; tentative D call: TRBD2 (6 bases). V lost 5 bases and J lost 2, with 11 bases in between. The CDR3 sequence is 13 residues long. Per the germline V gene, CDR1 is SQVTM and CDR2 is ANQGSEA.

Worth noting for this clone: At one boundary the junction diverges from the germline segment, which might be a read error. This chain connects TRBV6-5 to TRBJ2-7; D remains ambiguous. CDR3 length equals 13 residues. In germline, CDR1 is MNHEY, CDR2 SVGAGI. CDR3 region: CASSYEASYGQYF. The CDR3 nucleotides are TGTGCCAGCAGTTACGAGGCATCCTACGGGCAGTACTTC.

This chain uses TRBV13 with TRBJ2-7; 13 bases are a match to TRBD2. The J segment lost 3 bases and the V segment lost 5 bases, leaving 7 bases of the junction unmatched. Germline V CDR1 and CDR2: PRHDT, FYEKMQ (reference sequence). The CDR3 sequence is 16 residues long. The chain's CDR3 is CASSPGWTSGGYEQYF. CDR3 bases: TGTGCCAGCAGCCCCGGATGGACTAGCGGGGGCTACGAGCAGTACTTC.

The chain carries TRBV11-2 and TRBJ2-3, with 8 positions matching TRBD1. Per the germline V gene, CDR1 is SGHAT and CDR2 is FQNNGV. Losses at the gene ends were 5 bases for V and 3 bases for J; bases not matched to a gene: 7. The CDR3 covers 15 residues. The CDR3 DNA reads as TGTGCCAGCAGCACCACCAGGGGGCGGACAGATACGCAGTATTTT. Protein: CASSTTRGRTDTQYF.

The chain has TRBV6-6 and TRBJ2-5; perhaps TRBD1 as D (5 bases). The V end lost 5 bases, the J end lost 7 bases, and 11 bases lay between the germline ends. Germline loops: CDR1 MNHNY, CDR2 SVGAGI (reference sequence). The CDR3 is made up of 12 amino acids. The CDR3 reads CASSRNRGTQYF. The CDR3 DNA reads TGTGCCAGCAGTCGCAATAGGGGGACCCAGTACTTC.

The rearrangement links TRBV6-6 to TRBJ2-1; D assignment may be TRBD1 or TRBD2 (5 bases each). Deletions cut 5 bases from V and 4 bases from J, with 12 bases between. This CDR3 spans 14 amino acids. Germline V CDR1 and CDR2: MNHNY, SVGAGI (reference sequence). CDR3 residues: CASSAGTSYNEQFF. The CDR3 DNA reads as TGTGCCAGCAGTGCCGGGACCTCGTACAATGAGCAGTTCTTC.

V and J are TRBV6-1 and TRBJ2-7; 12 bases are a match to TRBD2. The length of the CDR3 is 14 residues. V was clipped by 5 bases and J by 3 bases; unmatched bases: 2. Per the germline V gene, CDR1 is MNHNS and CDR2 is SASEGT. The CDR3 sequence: CASSWGLAGYEQYF. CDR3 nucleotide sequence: TGTGCCAGCAGTTGGGGACTAGCGGGCTACGAGCAGTACTTC.

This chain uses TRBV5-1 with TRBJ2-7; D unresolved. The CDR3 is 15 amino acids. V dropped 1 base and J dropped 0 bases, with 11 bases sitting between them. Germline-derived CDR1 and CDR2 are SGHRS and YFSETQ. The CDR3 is CASSLYGLSSYEQYF. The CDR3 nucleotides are TGCGCCAGCAGCTTGTATGGATTAAGCTCCTACGAGCAGTACTTC.

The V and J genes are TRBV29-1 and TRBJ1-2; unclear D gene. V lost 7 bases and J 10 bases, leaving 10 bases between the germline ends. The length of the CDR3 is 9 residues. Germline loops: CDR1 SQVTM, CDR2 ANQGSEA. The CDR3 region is CSAGVDYTF. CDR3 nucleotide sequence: TGCAGCGCTGGAGTGGACTACACCTTC.

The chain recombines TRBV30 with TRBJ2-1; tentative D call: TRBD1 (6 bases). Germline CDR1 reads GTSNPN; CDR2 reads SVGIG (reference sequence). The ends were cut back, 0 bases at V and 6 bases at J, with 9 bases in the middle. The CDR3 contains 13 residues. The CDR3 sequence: CAWSVLDSNEQFF. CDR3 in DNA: TGTGCCTGGAGTGTACTGGACAGCAATGAGCAGTTCTTC.

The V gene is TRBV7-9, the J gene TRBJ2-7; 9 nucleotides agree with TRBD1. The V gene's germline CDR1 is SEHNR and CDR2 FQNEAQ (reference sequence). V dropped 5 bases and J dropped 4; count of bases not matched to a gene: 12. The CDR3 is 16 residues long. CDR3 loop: CASSPPVGQGQYEQYF. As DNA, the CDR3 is TGTGCCAGCAGCCCGCCCGTGGGACAGGGTCAATACGAGCAGTACTTC.

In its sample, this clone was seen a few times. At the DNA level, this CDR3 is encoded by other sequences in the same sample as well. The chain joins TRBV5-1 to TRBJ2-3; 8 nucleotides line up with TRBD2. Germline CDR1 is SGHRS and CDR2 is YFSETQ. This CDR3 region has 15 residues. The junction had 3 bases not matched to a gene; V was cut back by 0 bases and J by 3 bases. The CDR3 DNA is TGCGCCAGCAGCTTGGGGGCTAGCGGGACAGATACGCAGTATTTT. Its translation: CASSLGASGTDTQYF.

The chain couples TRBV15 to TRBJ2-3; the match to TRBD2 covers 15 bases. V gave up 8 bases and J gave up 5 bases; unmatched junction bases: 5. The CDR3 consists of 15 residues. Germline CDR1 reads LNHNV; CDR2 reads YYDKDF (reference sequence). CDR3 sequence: CATSTGLAGGDTQYF. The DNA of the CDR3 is TGTGCCACCTCTACGGGACTAGCGGGAGGAGATACGCAGTATTTT.

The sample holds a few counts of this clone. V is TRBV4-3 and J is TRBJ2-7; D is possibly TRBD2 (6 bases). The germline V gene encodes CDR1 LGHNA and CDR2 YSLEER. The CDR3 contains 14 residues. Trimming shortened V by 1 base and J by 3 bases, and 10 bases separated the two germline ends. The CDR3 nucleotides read TGCGCCAGCAGCCAAGGGAGGGGTTACTACGAGCAGTACTTC. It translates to CASSQGRGYYEQYF.

For the CDR3, the DNA is TGTGCCAGCTCCCCAGGAGGCCCCAAAAACATTCAGTACTTC. This encodes CASSPGGPKNIQYF. The chain carries TRBV18 and TRBJ2-4; D is possibly TRBD2 (5 bases). The CDR3 loop spans 14 amino acids. Trimming stripped 6 bases from V and 2 bases from J, with 11 bases between. Germline values: CDR1 KGHSH, CDR2 LQKENI.

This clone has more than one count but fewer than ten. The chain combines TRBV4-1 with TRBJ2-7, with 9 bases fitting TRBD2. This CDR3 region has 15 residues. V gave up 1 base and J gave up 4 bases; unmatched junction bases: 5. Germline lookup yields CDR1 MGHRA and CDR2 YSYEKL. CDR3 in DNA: TGCGCCAGCAGCCAAGTTTGGCGGGAGGGGTACGAGCAGTACTTC. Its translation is CASSQVWREGYEQYF.

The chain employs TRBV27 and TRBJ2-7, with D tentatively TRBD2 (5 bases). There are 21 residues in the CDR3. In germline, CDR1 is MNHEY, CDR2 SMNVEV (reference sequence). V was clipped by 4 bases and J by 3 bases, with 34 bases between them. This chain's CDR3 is CASSWAEKRRSTFATNYEQYF. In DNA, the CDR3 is TGTGCCAGCAGTTGGGCCGAGAAGCGGCGTTCGACCTTTGCGACAAACTACGAGCAGTACTTC.

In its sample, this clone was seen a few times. The DNA of the CDR3 is TGTGCCAGCAGCGTAGGGGGTGAAACCAATGAGCAGTTCTTC. Translation: CASSVGGETNEQFF. This chain links TRBV9 with TRBJ2-1; no clear D gene. The ends were cut back, 0 bases at V and 6 bases at J, with 10 bases in the middle. CDR3 size: 14 residues. Germline CDR1 and CDR2: SGDLS and YYNGEE.